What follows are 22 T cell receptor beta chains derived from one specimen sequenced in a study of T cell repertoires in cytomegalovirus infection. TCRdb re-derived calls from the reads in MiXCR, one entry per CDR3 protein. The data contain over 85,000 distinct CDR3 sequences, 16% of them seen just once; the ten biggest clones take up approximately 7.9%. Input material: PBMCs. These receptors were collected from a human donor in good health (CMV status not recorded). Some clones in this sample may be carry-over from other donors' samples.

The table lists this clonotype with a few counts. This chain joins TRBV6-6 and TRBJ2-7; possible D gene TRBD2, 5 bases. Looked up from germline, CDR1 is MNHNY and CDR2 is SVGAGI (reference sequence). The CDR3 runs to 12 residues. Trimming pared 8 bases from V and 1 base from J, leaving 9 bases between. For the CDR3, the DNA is TGTGCCAGCGGGGAGCGATCCTACGAGCAGTACTTC. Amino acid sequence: CASGERSYEQYF.

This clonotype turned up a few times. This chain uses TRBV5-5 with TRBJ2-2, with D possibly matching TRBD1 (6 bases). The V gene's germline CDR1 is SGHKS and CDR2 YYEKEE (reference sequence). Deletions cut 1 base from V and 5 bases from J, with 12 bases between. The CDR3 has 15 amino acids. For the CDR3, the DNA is TGTGCCAGCAGCTTGATACAGGGTGGGACCGGGGAGCTGTTTTTT. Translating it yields CASSLIQGGTGELFF. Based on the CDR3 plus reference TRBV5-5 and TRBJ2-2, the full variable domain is DAGVTQSPTHLIKTRGQQVTLRCSPISGHKSVSWYQQVLGQGPQFIFQYYEKEERGRGNFPDRFSARQFPNYSSELNVNALLLGDSALYLCASSLIQGGTGELFFGEGSRLTVL.

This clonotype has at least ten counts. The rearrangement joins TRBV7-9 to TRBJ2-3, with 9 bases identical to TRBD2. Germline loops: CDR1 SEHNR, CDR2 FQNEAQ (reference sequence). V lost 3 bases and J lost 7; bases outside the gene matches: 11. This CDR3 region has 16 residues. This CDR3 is CASSFFFLAGTHTQYF. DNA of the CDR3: TGTGCCAGCAGCTTCTTCTTCCTAGCGGGGACTCATACGCAGTATTTT.

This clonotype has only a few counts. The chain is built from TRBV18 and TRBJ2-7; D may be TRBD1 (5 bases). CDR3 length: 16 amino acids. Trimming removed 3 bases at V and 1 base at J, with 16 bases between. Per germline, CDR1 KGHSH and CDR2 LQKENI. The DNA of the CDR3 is TGTGCCAGCTCACCCGGGCCAGGGCGATCGTCCTACGAGCAGTACTTC. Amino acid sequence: CASSPGPGRSSYEQYF.

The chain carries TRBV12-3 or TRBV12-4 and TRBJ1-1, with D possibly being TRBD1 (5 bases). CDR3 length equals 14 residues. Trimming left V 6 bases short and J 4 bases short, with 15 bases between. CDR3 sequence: CASRRSRGGTEAFF. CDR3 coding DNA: TGTGCCAGCAGGCGCTCTCGGGGGGGCACTGAAGCTTTCTTT.

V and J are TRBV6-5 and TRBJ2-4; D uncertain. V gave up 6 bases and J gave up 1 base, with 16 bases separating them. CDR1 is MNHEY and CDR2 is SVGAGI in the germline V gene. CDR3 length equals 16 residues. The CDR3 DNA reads TGTGCCAGCAGCTCCCGCCCCACAAAGGCCAAAAACATTCAGTACTTC. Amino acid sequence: CASSSRPTKAKNIQYF.

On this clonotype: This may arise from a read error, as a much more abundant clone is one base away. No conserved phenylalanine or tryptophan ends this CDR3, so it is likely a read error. The CDR3 region is CATSPTGDYGYTS. CDR3 sequence (DNA): TGTGCCACCAGCCCAACCGGGGACTATGGCTACACCTCC. The rearrangement uses TRBV15 and TRBJ1-2; D gene uncertain. Germline CDR1 LNHNV, CDR2 YYDKDF (reference sequence). CDR3 length equals 13 residues. Deletions cut 5 bases from V and 3 bases from J, with 10 bases between.

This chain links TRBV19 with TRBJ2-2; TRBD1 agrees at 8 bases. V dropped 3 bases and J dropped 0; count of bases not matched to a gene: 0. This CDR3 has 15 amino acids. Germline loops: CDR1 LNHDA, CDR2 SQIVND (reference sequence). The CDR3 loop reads CASSMDRANTGELFF. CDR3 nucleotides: TGTGCCAGTAGTATGGACAGGGCGAACACCGGGGAGCTGTTTTTT.

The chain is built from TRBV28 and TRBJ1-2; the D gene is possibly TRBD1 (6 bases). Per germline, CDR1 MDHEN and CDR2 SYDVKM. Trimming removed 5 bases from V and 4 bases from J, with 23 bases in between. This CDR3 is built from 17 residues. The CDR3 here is CASSIGQREFFGYGYTF. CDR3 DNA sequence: TGTGCCAGCAGTATCGGACAGCGGGAGTTTTTTGGCTATGGCTACACCTTC.

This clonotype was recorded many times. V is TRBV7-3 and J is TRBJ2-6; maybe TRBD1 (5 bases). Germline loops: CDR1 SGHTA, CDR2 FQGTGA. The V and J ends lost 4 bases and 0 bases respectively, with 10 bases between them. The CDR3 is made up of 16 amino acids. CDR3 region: CASSSGFSSGANVLTF. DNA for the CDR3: TGTGCCAGCAGCTCAGGGTTTAGCTCTGGGGCCAACGTCCTGACTTTC.

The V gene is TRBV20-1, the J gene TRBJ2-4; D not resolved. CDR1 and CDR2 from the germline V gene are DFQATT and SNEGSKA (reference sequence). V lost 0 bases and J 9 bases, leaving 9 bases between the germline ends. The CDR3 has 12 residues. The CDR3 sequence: CSARDPPAIQYF. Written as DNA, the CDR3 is TGCAGTGCTAGAGATCCCCCTGCCATTCAGTACTTC.

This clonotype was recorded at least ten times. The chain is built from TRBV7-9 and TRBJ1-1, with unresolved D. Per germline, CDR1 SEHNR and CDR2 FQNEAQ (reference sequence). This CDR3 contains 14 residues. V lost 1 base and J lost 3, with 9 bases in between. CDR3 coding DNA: TGTGCCAGCAGCTTAGTCTATGGGGACACTGAAGCTTTCTTT. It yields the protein CASSLVYGDTEAFF.

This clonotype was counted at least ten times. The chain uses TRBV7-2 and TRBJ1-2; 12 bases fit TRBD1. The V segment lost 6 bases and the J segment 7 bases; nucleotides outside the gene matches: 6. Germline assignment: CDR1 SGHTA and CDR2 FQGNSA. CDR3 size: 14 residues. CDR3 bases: TGTGCCAGCAGGAGGGACAGGGGGCAGGGTGGCTACACCTTC. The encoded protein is CASRRDRGQGGYTF.

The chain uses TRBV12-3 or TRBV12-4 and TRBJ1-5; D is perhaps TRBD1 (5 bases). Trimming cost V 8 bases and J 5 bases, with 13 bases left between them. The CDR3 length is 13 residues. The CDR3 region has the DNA TGTGCCAGCGCCGGGACGGAATATCAGCCCCAGCATTTT. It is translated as CASAGTEYQPQHF.

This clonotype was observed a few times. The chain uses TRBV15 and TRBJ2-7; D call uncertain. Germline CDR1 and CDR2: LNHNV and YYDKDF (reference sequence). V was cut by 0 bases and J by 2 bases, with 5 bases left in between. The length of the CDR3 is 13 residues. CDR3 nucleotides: TGTGCCACCAGCAGAGATCTAACCTACGAGCAGTACTTC. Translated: CATSRDLTYEQYF.

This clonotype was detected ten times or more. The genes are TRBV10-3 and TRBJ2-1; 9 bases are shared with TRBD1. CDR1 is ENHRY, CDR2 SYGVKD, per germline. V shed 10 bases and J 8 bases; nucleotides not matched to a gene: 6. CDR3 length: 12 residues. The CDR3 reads CATAGTGYEQFF. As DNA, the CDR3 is TGTGCCACTGCCGGGACAGGGTATGAGCAGTTCTTC.

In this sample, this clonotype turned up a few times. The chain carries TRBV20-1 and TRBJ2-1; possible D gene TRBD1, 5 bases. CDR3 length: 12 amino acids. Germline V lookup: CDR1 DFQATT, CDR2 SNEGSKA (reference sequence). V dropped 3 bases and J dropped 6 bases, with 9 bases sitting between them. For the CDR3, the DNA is TGCAGTGCTAGCCCAGGGCTCAATGAGCAGTTCTTC. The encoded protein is CSASPGLNEQFF.

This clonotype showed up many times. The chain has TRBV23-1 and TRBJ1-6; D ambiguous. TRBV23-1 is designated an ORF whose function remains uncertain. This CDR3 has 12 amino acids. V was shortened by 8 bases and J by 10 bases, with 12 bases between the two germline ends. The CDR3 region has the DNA TGCGCCAGCGGTTTCTCAGGATCACCCCTCCACTTT. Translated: CASGFSGSPLHF.

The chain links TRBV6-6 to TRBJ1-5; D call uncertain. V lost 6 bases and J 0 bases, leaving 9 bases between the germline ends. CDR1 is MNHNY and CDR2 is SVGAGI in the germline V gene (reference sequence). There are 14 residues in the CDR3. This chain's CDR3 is CASRAGPSNQPQHF. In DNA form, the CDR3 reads TGTGCCAGCAGAGCCGGGCCTAGCAATCAGCCCCAGCATTTT.

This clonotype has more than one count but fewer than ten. CDR3 region: CASSRGSSQETQYF. The CDR3 region has the DNA TGTGCCAGCAGCAGGGGTTCGTCCCAAGAGACCCAGTACTTC. The J gene is TRBJ2-5, the V gene TRBV6-5; D might be TRBD1 (6 bases). Deletions cut 6 bases from V and 1 base from J, with 12 bases between. This CDR3 is built from 14 residues. Germline CDR1 reads MNHEY; CDR2 reads SVGAGI.

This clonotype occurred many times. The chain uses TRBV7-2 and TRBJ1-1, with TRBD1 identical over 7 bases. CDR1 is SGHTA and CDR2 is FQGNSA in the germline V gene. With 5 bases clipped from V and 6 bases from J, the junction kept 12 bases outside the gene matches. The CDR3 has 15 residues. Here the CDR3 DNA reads TGTGCCAGCAGCAGAGACAGGGTTGGGACGGCTGAAGCTTTCTTT. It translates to CASSRDRVGTAEAFF.

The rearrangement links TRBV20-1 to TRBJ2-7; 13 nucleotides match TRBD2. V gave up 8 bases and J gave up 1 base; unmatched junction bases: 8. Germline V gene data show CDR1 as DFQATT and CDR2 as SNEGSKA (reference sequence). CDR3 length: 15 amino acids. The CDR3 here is CSPGTSGAPSYEQYF. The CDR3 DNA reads TGCAGTCCCGGGACTAGCGGGGCCCCATCCTACGAGCAGTACTTC.